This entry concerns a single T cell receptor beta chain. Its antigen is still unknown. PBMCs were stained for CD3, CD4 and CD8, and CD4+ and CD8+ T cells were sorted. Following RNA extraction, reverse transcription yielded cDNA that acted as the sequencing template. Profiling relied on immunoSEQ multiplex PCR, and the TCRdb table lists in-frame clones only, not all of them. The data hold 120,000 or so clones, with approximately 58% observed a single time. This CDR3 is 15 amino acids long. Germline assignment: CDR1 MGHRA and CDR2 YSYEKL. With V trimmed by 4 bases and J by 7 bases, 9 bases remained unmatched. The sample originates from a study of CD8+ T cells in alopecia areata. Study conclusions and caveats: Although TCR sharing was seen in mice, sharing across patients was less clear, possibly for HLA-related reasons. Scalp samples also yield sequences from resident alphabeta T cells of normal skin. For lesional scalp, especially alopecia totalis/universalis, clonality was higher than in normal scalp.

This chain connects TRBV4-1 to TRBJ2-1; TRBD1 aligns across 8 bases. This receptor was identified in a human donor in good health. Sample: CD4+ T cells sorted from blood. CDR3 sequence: CASSPGQGRVNEQFF. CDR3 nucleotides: TGCGCCAGCAGCCCCGGACAGGGACGTGTTAATGAGCAGTTCTTC.